This passage covers 25 T cell receptor beta chains from one sample sequenced in a study of cytomegalovirus exposure and HLA in healthy donors. In the PCR, 60 Vbeta and 13 Jbeta primers were used. The repertoire was sequenced with immunoSEQ multiplex PCR; TCRdb's copy has only in-frame clones and lacks some. The sample includes 150,000 to 200,000 clones, over 75% seen only once; the top ten take about 1.9%. Specimen: PBMCs. The origin of the receptors is a woman aged 18-29 years in good health and CMV-seronegative.

The J gene is TRBJ1-1, the V gene TRBV6-1; D is ambiguous. V lost 2 bases and J 2 bases, leaving 6 bases between the germline ends. CDR1 MNHNS and CDR2 SASEGT come from the germline V gene. CDR3 length: 13 amino acids. CDR3 sequence: CASSEPGNTEAFF. The DNA of the CDR3 is TGTGCCAGCAGTGAACCCGGTAACACTGAAGCTTTCTTT.

This chain uses TRBV5-3 with TRBJ2-3; TRBD2 might be the D (6 bases). TRBV5-3 has ORF status, its function being uncertain. The ends were cut back, 0 bases at V and 4 bases at J, with 9 bases in the middle. The length of the CDR3 is 14 residues. The CDR3 spells CARSLGLAPDTQYF. As DNA, the CDR3 is TGTGCCAGAAGCTTGGGGCTAGCGCCAGATACGCAGTATTTT.

A single count supports this clone. The genes are TRBV5-1 and TRBJ2-2; 7 bases fit TRBD2. Germline V gives CDR1 SGHRS, CDR2 YFSETQ. The CDR3 contains 17 residues. The V segment lost 4 bases and the J segment 3 bases; nucleotides outside the gene matches: 12. This CDR3 is CASSLVVVAGDTGELFF. The CDR3 DNA is TGCGCCAGCAGCCTGGTCGTAGTGGCGGGAGACACCGGGGAGCTGTTTTTT. The full variable domain, in which reference TRBV5-1 and TRBJ2-2 provide the parts outside the CDR3, is KAGVTQTPRYLIKTRGQQVTLSCSPISGHRSVSWYQQTPGQGLQFLFEYFSETQRNKGNFPGRFSGRQFSNSRSEMNVSTLELGDSALYLCASSLVVVAGDTGELFFGEGSRLTVL.

In DNA, the CDR3 is TGTGCCAGCAGCCCGGGGGGGGAATCGGCTAACTATGGCTACACCTTC. It yields the protein CASSPGGESANYGYTF. The chain joins TRBV4-2 to TRBJ1-2; D might be TRBD1 (5 bases). Germline V CDR1 and CDR2: LGHNA, YNFKEQ. Trimming stripped 4 bases from V and 0 bases from J, with 15 bases between. CDR3 length equals 16 residues.

V usage is TRBV29-1 and J usage is TRBJ2-1; 11 bases match TRBD2. The CDR3 length is 15 residues. The junction had 2 bases not matched to a gene; V was cut back by 4 bases and J by 0 bases. Germline V gene data show CDR1 as SQVTM and CDR2 as ANQGSEA. CDR3 DNA sequence: TGCAGCGTTGGGGGACTAGCGGACTCCTACAATGAGCAGTTCTTC. Protein: CSVGGLADSYNEQFF.

The table lists this clone with a count of one. This sequence joins TRBV5-8 and TRBJ2-7; TRBD1 is a possible D gene (6 bases). Trimming removed 5 bases at V and 9 bases at J, with 6 bases between. CDR3 size: 9 residues. From germline, CDR1 is SGHTS and CDR2 YDEGEE. CDR3 residues: CASRQGQYF. The CDR3 DNA reads as TGTGCCAGCAGACAGGGGCAGTACTTC. The full variable domain, with the rest looked up from reference TRBV5-8 and TRBJ2-7, is EAGVTQSPTHLIKTRGQQATLRCSPISGHTSVYWYQQALGLGLQFLLWYDEGEERNRGNFPPRFSGRQFPNYSSELNVNALELEDSALYLCASRQGQYFGPGTRLTVT.

The chain joins TRBV27 to TRBJ1-4; unclear D gene. The CDR3 length is 15 residues. V lost 2 bases to trimming and J lost 8 bases, with 15 bases between them. CDR1 MNHEY and CDR2 SMNVEV come from the germline V gene (reference sequence). The CDR3 DNA sequence: TGTGCCAGCAGTTTAGATTCGGGAGGTTGGGAAAAACTGTTTTTT. It is translated as CASSLDSGGWEKLFF.

The chain joins TRBV6-1 to TRBJ1-6, with D perhaps TRBD1 (6 bases). The V gene's germline CDR1 is MNHNS and CDR2 SASEGT. The CDR3 length is 16 residues. Trimming pared 0 bases from V and 4 bases from J, leaving 10 bases between. CDR3 residues: CASSEAGTGYNSPLHF. Written as DNA, the CDR3 is TGTGCCAGCAGTGAAGCGGGCACAGGGTATAATTCACCCCTCCACTTT.

The CDR3: CASSLGASGADEQFF. CDR3 nucleotide sequence: TGTGCCAGCAGCTTAGGCGCTAGCGGGGCCGATGAGCAGTTCTTC. The chain employs TRBV7-9 and TRBJ2-1; the match to TRBD2 covers 9 bases. In germline, CDR1 is SEHNR, CDR2 FQNEAQ (reference sequence). This CDR3 contains 15 residues. V was pared by 1 base and J by 8 bases, with 6 bases of the junction left unmatched.

The chain employs TRBV30 and TRBJ2-1, with TRBD2 as a possible D gene (5 bases). Trimming took off 2 bases at V and 7 bases at J, with 15 bases between the two ends. CDR3 length: 14 amino acids. CDR1 GTSNPN and CDR2 SVGIG come from the germline V gene (reference sequence). For the CDR3, the DNA is TGTGCCTGGAGTACACCGGACTTCAGAAATGAGCAGTTCTTC. It translates to CAWSTPDFRNEQFF.

The genes are TRBV2 and TRBJ2-1, with a tentative D call TRBD2 (5 bases). Trimming stripped 8 bases from V and 3 bases from J, with 14 bases between. The CDR3 runs to 14 residues. The germline gives CDR1 SNHLY, CDR2 FYNNEI. The CDR3 nucleotides are TGTGCCAGCCGGAGGCCGGGATACTACAATGAGCAGTTCTTC. It encodes CASRRPGYYNEQFF.

This rearrangement joins TRBV7-2 to TRBJ2-7; 8 nucleotides agree with TRBD2. CDR3 length: 15 residues. Germline CDR1 reads SGHTA; CDR2 reads FQGNSA. Germline trimming cut 5 bases from V and 3 bases from J; bases unmatched to any gene: 9. The CDR3 loop is CASSRGAGAIYEQYF. The CDR3 coding sequence is TGTGCCAGCAGCCGGGGAGCGGGAGCCATCTACGAGCAGTACTTC.

The chain joins TRBV28 to TRBJ1-5, with 8 nucleotides matching TRBD1. The CDR3 has 17 residues. CDR1 and CDR2 from the germline V gene are MDHEN and SYDVKM. The J segment lost 0 bases and the V segment lost 8 bases, leaving 12 bases of the junction unmatched. CDR3 region: CASSTGVLFTSNQPQHF. In DNA form, the CDR3 reads TGTGCCAGCTCGACAGGGGTCTTATTCACTAGCAATCAGCCCCAGCATTTT.

V and J are TRBV6-5 and TRBJ1-3, with a tentative D call TRBD1 (6 bases). Trimming stripped 5 bases from V and 0 bases from J, with 11 bases between. This CDR3 region has 15 residues. Germline-derived CDR1 and CDR2 are MNHEY and SVGAGI. CDR3 amino acids: CASSATGNSGNTIYF. CDR3 nucleotide sequence: TGTGCCAGCAGTGCCACAGGGAACTCTGGAAACACCATATATTTT.

The chain combines TRBV5-8 with TRBJ1-1; D not certain. The CDR3 has 13 amino acids. Per the germline V gene, CDR1 is SGHTS and CDR2 is YDEGEE. Trimming took 0 bases from V and 1 from J, leaving 4 bases between them. The CDR3 sequence is CASSLDRNTEAFF. The CDR3 DNA is TGTGCCAGCAGCTTGGACAGGAACACTGAAGCTTTCTTT. The variable domain in full, completed from reference TRBV5-8 and TRBJ1-1, reads EAGVTQSPTHLIKTRGQQATLRCSPISGHTSVYWYQQALGLGLQFLLWYDEGEERNRGNFPPRFSGRQFPNYSSELNVNALELEDSALYLCASSLDRNTEAFFGQGTRLTVV.

The chain links TRBV5-4 to TRBJ2-5; 7 bases agree with TRBD1. There are 13 residues in the CDR3. Germline CDR1 and CDR2: SGHNT and YYREEE (reference sequence). V was pared by 4 bases and J by 1 base, with 1 base of the junction left unmatched. CDR3 coding DNA: TGTGCCAGCAGCCGGGACAGCCAAGAGACCCAGTACTTC. Residues: CASSRDSQETQYF.

This rearrangement joins TRBV6-5 to TRBJ2-7; 8 bases map to TRBD1. V trimming: 6 bases; J trimming: 4 bases; junction bases outside the gene matches: 8. Per the germline V gene, CDR1 is MNHEY and CDR2 is SVGAGI. This CDR3 spans 14 amino acids. The CDR3 bases are TGTGCCAGCAGCCCATTACAGGGGGAATACGAGCAGTACTTC. Protein product: CASSPLQGEYEQYF.

This clone was seen only once. CDR3 protein: CSVGGGAEQFF. DNA for the CDR3: TGCAGCGTTGGTGGGGGGGCGGAGCAGTTCTTC. The rearrangement uses TRBV29-1 and TRBJ2-1; D might be TRBD2 (7 bases). Germline V lookup: CDR1 SQVTM, CDR2 ANQGSEA. CDR3 length: 11 residues. V was pared by 4 bases and J by 10 bases, with 11 bases between.

The chain employs TRBV4-1 and TRBJ1-1, with 9 bases fitting TRBD1. After removal of 4 bases from V and 1 base from J, the junction contained 4 bases not matched to a gene. The CDR3 is 15 residues long. The V gene's germline CDR1 is MGHRA and CDR2 YSYEKL. CDR3 DNA sequence: TGCGCCAGCAGCCGCAGGGACAGGGAGAACACTGAAGCTTTCTTT. Translating it yields CASSRRDRENTEAFF.

The genes are TRBV7-2 and TRBJ2-7; D uncertain. This CDR3 comprises 14 residues. The germline CDR1 and CDR2 sequences are SGHTA and FQGNSA. V was trimmed by 5 bases and J by 2 bases, leaving 13 bases between them. The CDR3 sequence is CASSLGPETYEQYF. Here the CDR3 DNA reads TGTGCCAGCAGCCTAGGTCCGGAGACCTACGAGCAGTACTTC.

This chain connects TRBV2 to TRBJ1-4, with D unresolved. The V end lost 6 bases, the J end lost 4 bases, and 12 bases lay between the germline ends. This CDR3 is built from 14 residues. Germline values: CDR1 SNHLY, CDR2 FYNNEI. CDR3 sequence: CASRVQTVNEKLFF. In DNA form, the CDR3 reads TGTGCCAGCAGAGTACAAACCGTTAATGAAAAACTGTTTTTT.

This chain joins TRBV7-2 and TRBJ1-1; 7 bases line up with TRBD1. This CDR3 has 15 amino acids. Germline V gene sequence: CDR1 SGHTA, CDR2 FQGNSA. V dropped 3 bases and J dropped 4; count of bases not matched to a gene: 8. The CDR3 nucleotides read TGTGCCAGCAGCTTGCCAGGGGGGAAGTTCACTGAAGCTTTCTTT. Protein product: CASSLPGGKFTEAFF.

The rearrangement uses TRBV28 and TRBJ2-7, with 8 bases aligning to TRBD1. Germline-derived CDR1 and CDR2 are MDHEN and SYDVKM. Trimming took 3 bases from V and 2 from J; bases not matched to a gene: 3. The CDR3 contains 14 residues. The CDR3 spells CASSFRGQPYEQYF. In nucleotides, the CDR3 is TGTGCCAGCAGTTTCAGGGGGCAACCCTACGAGCAGTACTTC.

The rearrangement joins TRBV10-2 to TRBJ1-1; TRBD1 is a possible D gene (5 bases). The CDR3 is 14 amino acids. The germline V and J ends were trimmed by 2 bases and 4 bases, with 11 bases remaining between them. Germline loops: CDR1 WSHSY, CDR2 SAAADI. CDR3: CASSEGRAFTEAFF. The CDR3 nucleotides read TGCGCCAGCAGTGAGGGCAGGGCCTTCACTGAAGCTTTCTTT.

V and J are TRBV11-2 and TRBJ2-1; D not certain. The V and J ends lost 5 bases and 0 bases respectively, with 14 bases between them. Germline CDR1 and CDR2: SGHAT and FQNNGV. The length of the CDR3 is 16 residues. CDR3 residues: CASSLPGWSSYNEQFF. DNA for the CDR3: TGTGCCAGCAGCCTCCCCGGGTGGAGCTCCTACAATGAGCAGTTCTTC. Full variable domain (outside the CDR3, taken from reference TRBV11-2 and TRBJ2-1): EAGVAQSPRYKIIEKRQSVAFWCNPISGHATLYWYQQILGQGPKLLIQFQNNGVVDDSQLPKDRFSAERLKGVDSTLKIQPAKLEDSAVYLCASSLPGWSSYNEQFFGPGTRLTVL.